This TCR beta chain is from a study of blood T cells in healthy people across ages. Study findings and constraints: The long-lived group displayed more naive CD4+ cells, plus higher diversity, than the aged donors did. Naive T cell percentage showed a strong correlation with TCR beta diversity.

As regards this clonotype: Its antigen is as yet unknown. At one boundary the junction diverges from the germline segment, which might be a read error.

Through a sample-barcoded 5' primer and a J-beta primer mix, a second PCR was run for roughly 6 to 11 cycles. TCRdb fed the 5' RACE reads into MiXCR, producing one record per CDR3 protein. This table has approximately 1.5 million distinct CDR3 sequences, around 40% appearing once. This CDR3 region has 18 residues. Germline CDR1 is MGHRA and CDR2 is YSYEKL. Individuals who donated were healthy Caucasians from Russia aged about 6 to 100. The V call is TRBV4-1, the J call TRBJ2-7; 8 bases fit TRBD1. This TCR derives from a woman aged 18-30 years in good health. The sequencing input was blood. The CDR3 bases are TGCGCCAGCAGCCAGTCCTACAGAGACAGGGGTTTCTCCCACGAGCAGTACTTC. Residues: CASSQSYRDRGFSHEQYF.